This T cell receptor beta chain was observed in a study of identical twins. This clonotype has just a few counts. Its antigen is undetermined. The study, taken as a whole, reports: Invariant cells of the MAIT and iNKT types might have partly distorted the zero-insertion analyses. The study based its conclusions on cross-sectional statistical analysis and did not follow the same donors.

One entry per CDR3 protein, called by TCRdb with MiXCR from the 5' RACE reads. The data show around 340,000 distinct CDR3 sequences, roughly 10% seen once. Trimming took off 3 bases at V and 1 base at J, with 9 bases between the two ends. Germline CDR1 MGHRA, CDR2 YSYEKL. The CDR3 sequence is 14 residues long. This rearrangement joins TRBV4-1 to TRBJ1-1; D is ambiguous. The TCR sequence derives from a woman aged 50 to 60 in good health. The specimen sequenced was naive T cells sorted from blood. The CDR3 DNA reads TGCGCCAGCAGCCAGGGAGTCTCGAACACTGAAGCTTTCTTT. Its translation is CASSQGVSNTEAFF.